Shown below are 23 T cell receptor beta chains from a single sample sequenced in a study of blood T cell repertoires in COVID-19. Repertoires were generated with immunoSEQ multiplex PCR, while TCRdb's copy carries only in-frame clones and drops some. The data contain 490,000 or so clones, approximately 91% of them singletons. Sequenced sample: PBMCs or T cells enriched from blood (not recorded which). Source of these receptors: a woman in her sixties or seventies who had recovered from COVID-19.

CDR3 nucleotides: TGTGCCAGCAGTTTGACAGCTAACTATGGCTACACCTTC. This gives the protein CASSLTANYGYTF. The chain links TRBV28 to TRBJ1-2; possible D gene TRBD1, 5 bases. The ends were cut back, 3 bases at V and 0 bases at J, with 5 bases in the middle. CDR3 length: 13 residues. Germline CDR1 MDHEN, CDR2 SYDVKM.

This sequence joins TRBV5-1 and TRBJ2-2, with D maybe TRBD2 (6 bases). Germline values: CDR1 SGHRS, CDR2 YFSETQ. CDR3 size: 14 residues. Trimming pared 7 bases from V and 3 bases from J, leaving 13 bases between. For the CDR3, the DNA is TGCGCCAGCGGACCGGGACTCTACACCGGGGAGCTGTTTTTT. Amino acids: CASGPGLYTGELFF.

The CDR3 nucleotides read TGCGCCAGCAGGGGGCGGGATTACGAGCAGTACTTC. Translation gives CASRGRDYEQYF. The chain couples TRBV10-2 to TRBJ2-7; weak D call: TRBD2 (6 bases). CDR1 and CDR2 from the germline V gene are WSHSY and SAAADI. This CDR3 has 12 residues. V gave up 6 bases and J gave up 4 bases, with 10 bases separating them.

The gene calls are TRBV6-1 and TRBJ1-5; perhaps TRBD1 as D (5 bases). The germline V and J ends were trimmed by 2 bases and 2 bases, with 13 bases remaining between them. CDR1 is MNHNS and CDR2 is SASEGT in the germline V gene. The CDR3 extends over 16 amino acids. CDR3 sequence reads: CASSERWLQGNQPQHF. For the CDR3, the DNA is TGTGCCAGCAGTGAACGGTGGTTACAGGGCAATCAGCCCCAGCATTTT.

The chain carries TRBV18 and TRBJ1-2, with 8 positions matching TRBD1. V dropped 6 bases and J dropped 7; count of bases not matched to a gene: 7. The CDR3 length is 13 residues. CDR1 and CDR2 from the germline V gene are KGHSH and LQKENI. CDR3 sequence: CASSSQGARGYTF. CDR3 bases: TGTGCCAGCTCGTCTCAGGGGGCACGTGGCTACACCTTC.

This chain connects TRBV28 to TRBJ1-6, with 8 bases matching TRBD1. Germline CDR1 and CDR2: MDHEN and SYDVKM. The CDR3 spans 14 residues. V dropped 6 bases and J dropped 7; count of bases not matched to a gene: 5. The CDR3 DNA reads as TGTGCCAGCAGCAACAGGGGGTTCAATTCACCCCTCCACTTT. Encoded protein: CASSNRGFNSPLHF.

The chain recombines TRBV6-2 or TRBV6-3 with TRBJ2-7; 8 bases are shared with TRBD1. This CDR3 has 16 amino acids. With V trimmed by 2 bases and J by 0 bases, 6 bases remained unmatched. The germline V gene encodes CDR1 MNHEY and CDR2 SVGEGT. CDR3 sequence (DNA): TGTGCCAGCAGTTACGCCCGGACAGGGCGCTCCTACGAGCAGTACGTC. Its translation: CASSYARTGRSYEQYV.

The CDR3 reads CASKRMGEKLFF. In DNA, the CDR3 is TGTGCCAGCAAGAGGATGGGTGAAAAACTGTTTTTT. J is TRBJ1-4 and V is TRBV27; D not resolved. The CDR3 contains 12 residues. The germline V gene has CDR1 MNHEY and CDR2 SMNVEV (reference sequence). V lost 7 bases and J 7 bases, leaving 10 bases between the germline ends.

The chain carries TRBV5-5 and TRBJ2-4; D unclear. The germline V and J ends were trimmed by 0 bases and 0 bases, with 13 bases remaining between them. Germline V gene sequence: CDR1 SGHKS, CDR2 YYEKEE (reference sequence). This CDR3 comprises 17 residues. CDR3 in DNA: TGTGCCAGCAGCTTGGAGGTGCAAGCGATAGCCAAAAACATTCAGTACTTC. It encodes CASSLEVQAIAKNIQYF.

The chain employs TRBV5-1 and TRBJ2-5; 7 bases fit TRBD2. CDR3 length equals 16 residues. Germline V gives CDR1 SGHRS, CDR2 YFSETQ. The V gene end was trimmed by 2 bases and the J gene end by 1 base; junction bases not matched to a gene: 8. This CDR3 reads CASSFLGSGGQETQYF. The CDR3 DNA reads TGCGCCAGCAGCTTTTTAGGGTCGGGGGGCCAAGAGACCCAGTACTTC. Full variable domain (outside the CDR3, taken from reference TRBV5-1 and TRBJ2-5): KAGVTQTPRYLIKTRGQQVTLSCSPISGHRSVSWYQQTPGQGLQFLFEYFSETQRNKGNFPGRFSGRQFSNSRSEMNVSTLELGDSALYLCASSFLGSGGQETQYFGPGTRLLVL.

As for this clone: The sample holds other DNA sequences that translate to the same CDR3. The chain employs TRBV5-1 and TRBJ1-3, with TRBD1 as a possible D gene (6 bases). The CDR3 has 14 amino acids. Trimming removed 4 bases at V and 3 bases at J, with 11 bases between. Germline V CDR1 and CDR2: SGHRS, YFSETQ. CDR3 DNA: TGCGCCAGCAGCGGGGGCCAGGGTGGAAACACCATATATTTT. It codes for CASSGGQGGNTIYF.

The chain links TRBV5-1 to TRBJ1-2, with D unresolved. CDR1 SGHRS and CDR2 YFSETQ come from the germline V gene. Trimming stripped 0 bases from V and 3 bases from J, with 12 bases between. This CDR3 contains 15 residues. Written as DNA, the CDR3 is TGCGCCAGCAGCTTGGATTCGGGGATCGACTATGGCTACACCTTC. Protein: CASSLDSGIDYGYTF.

This sequence joins TRBV28 and TRBJ1-5, with no clear D. The CDR3 length is 11 residues. The germline V gene encodes CDR1 MDHEN and CDR2 SYDVKM. The V gene lost 8 bases and the J gene lost 11 bases, with 13 bases spanning the gap. In DNA form, the CDR3 reads TGTGCCAGCCGCAGATCATTGACCCAGCATTTT. It is translated as CASRRSLTQHF.

In this sample, this clone turned up a few times. The rearrangement uses TRBV5-5 and TRBJ2-7, with TRBD2 matching over 14 bases. J was trimmed by 4 bases and V by 2 bases; bases with no gene match: 2. This CDR3 region has 15 residues. Germline assignment: CDR1 SGHKS and CDR2 YYEKEE (reference sequence). CDR3 nucleotides: TGTGCCAGCAGCTTCGGACTAGCGGGGGGATACGAGCAGTACTTC. Translating it yields CASSFGLAGGYEQYF.

The J gene is TRBJ1-2, the V gene TRBV5-1; no clear D. The CDR3 contains 13 residues. Germline loops: CDR1 SGHRS, CDR2 YFSETQ. Trimming took 2 bases from V and 5 from J, leaving 10 bases between them. CDR3 protein: CASSLSVTYGYTF. CDR3 nucleotide sequence: TGCGCCAGCAGCTTATCCGTAACATATGGCTACACCTTC.

V usage is TRBV21-1 and J usage is TRBJ1-1. TRBV21-1 is a recognized pseudogene. The CDR3 is 16 amino acids. In nucleotides, the CDR3 is TGTGCCAGCAGCCCATACGCGTGGGGGGGAAAAACTGAAGCTTTCTTT. Translation: CASSPYAWGGKTEAFF.

The genes are TRBV6-4 and TRBJ1-6, with D possibly being TRBD1 (5 bases). Trimming shortened V by 5 bases and J by 7 bases, and 12 bases separated the two germline ends. The CDR3 covers 14 residues. Germline CDR1 MRHNA, CDR2 SNTAGT. In DNA form, the CDR3 reads TGTGCCAGCAGTCCTGGAGGGACCAATTCACCCCTCCACTTT. Protein: CASSPGGTNSPLHF.

The V call is TRBV12-3 or TRBV12-4, the J call TRBJ2-1; possibly TRBD2 for D (6 bases). Trimming took off 6 bases at V and 9 bases at J, with 12 bases between the two ends. The CDR3 is 12 residues long. CDR3 sequence reads: CASSQTSIEQFF. CDR3 nucleotide sequence: TGTGCCAGCAGCCAAACTAGCATTGAGCAGTTCTTC.

The chain couples TRBV9 to TRBJ1-1; TRBD1 matches 8 bases. The CDR3 is 15 residues long. V lost 3 bases, J lost 4 bases, and 8 bases stayed unmatched. CDR1 SGDLS and CDR2 YYNGEE come from the germline V gene. CDR3 in amino acids: CASSADRGRPTEAFF. The CDR3 coding sequence is TGTGCCAGCAGCGCTGACAGGGGACGGCCCACTGAAGCTTTCTTT.

The chain combines TRBV15 with TRBJ2-1; no reliable D call. CDR3 length: 12 amino acids. V was shortened by 0 bases and J by 5 bases, with 2 bases between the two germline ends. The germline gives CDR1 LNHNV, CDR2 YYDKDF (reference sequence). This CDR3 is CATSRDNNEQFF. CDR3 DNA sequence: TGTGCCACCAGCAGAGACAACAATGAGCAGTTCTTC.

The sample holds a few counts of this clone. Different DNA sequences within this sample yield the same CDR3. This chain connects TRBV2 to TRBJ1-3; no definite D call. The ends were cut back, 6 bases at V and 0 bases at J, with 9 bases in the middle. This CDR3 contains 14 residues. In germline, CDR1 is SNHLY, CDR2 FYNNEI. The DNA of the CDR3 is TGTGCCAGCAGCGACACCCACTCTGGAAACACCATATATTTT. This encodes CASSDTHSGNTIYF.

The genes are TRBV27 and TRBJ2-7; TRBD1 might be the D (5 bases). The CDR3 totals 14 residues. Germline loops: CDR1 MNHEY, CDR2 SMNVEV (reference sequence). The V end was cut by 7 bases, the J end by 5 bases, with 18 bases between. Here the CDR3 reads CASKAGPLYNEQYF. CDR3 bases: TGTGCCAGCAAAGCAGGGCCCCTATACAACGAGCAGTACTTC.

The V call is TRBV7-6, the J call TRBJ2-1; TRBD2 agrees at 8 bases. J lost 4 bases, V lost 7 bases, and 9 bases had no gene match. CDR3 length: 15 residues. Germline CDR1 SGHVS, CDR2 FNYEAQ. The DNA for the CDR3 is TGTGCCAGCACCCTCGGGGGGGGTGGGTACAATGAGCAGTTCTTC. It specifies CASTLGGGGYNEQFF. The whole variable domain, filled in from reference TRBV7-6 and TRBJ2-1, reads GAGVSQSPRYKVTKRGQDVALRCDPISGHVSLYWYRQALGQGPEFLTYFNYEAQQDKSGLPNDRFSAERPEGSISTLTIQRTEQRDSAMYRCASTLGGGGYNEQFFGPGTRLTVL.